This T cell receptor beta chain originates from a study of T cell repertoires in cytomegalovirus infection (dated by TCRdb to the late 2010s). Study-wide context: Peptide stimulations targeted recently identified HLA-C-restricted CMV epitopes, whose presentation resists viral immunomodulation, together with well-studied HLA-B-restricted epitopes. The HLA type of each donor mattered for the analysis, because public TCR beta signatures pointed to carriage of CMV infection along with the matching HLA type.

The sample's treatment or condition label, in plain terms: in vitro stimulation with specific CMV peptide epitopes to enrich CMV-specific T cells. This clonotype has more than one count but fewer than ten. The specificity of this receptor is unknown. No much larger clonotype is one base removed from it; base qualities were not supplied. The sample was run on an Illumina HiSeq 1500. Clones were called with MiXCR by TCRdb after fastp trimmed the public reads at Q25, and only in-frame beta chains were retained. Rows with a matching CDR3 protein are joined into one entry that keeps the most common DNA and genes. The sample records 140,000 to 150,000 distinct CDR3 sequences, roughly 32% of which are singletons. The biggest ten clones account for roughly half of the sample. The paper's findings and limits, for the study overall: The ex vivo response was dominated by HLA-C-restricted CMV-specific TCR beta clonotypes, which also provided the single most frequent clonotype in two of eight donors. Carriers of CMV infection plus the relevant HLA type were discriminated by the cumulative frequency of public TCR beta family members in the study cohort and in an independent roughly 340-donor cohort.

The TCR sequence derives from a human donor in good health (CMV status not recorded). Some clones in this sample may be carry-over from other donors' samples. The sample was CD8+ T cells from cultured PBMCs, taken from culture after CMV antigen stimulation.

In nucleotides, the sequence is TGTGCCAGCAGCCCTGTGGACAGGGAGGGTTTAGAGGCCAACCAGCAGTACTTC. Translated, this is CASSPVDREGLEANQQYF. This chain is built from TRBV7-9 and TRBJ2-7, with TRBD1 tentatively as D gene (8 bases match). At the junction V is shortened by 5 bases and J by 8 bases, with 31 bases in between. The CDR3 spans 18 residues, from the cysteine through the phenylalanine. The sequence is cut down to CDR3 DNA, 54 bases in frame from base 1. CDR1 and CDR2, looked up from the germline V gene (reference sequence), are SEHNR and FQNEAQ.